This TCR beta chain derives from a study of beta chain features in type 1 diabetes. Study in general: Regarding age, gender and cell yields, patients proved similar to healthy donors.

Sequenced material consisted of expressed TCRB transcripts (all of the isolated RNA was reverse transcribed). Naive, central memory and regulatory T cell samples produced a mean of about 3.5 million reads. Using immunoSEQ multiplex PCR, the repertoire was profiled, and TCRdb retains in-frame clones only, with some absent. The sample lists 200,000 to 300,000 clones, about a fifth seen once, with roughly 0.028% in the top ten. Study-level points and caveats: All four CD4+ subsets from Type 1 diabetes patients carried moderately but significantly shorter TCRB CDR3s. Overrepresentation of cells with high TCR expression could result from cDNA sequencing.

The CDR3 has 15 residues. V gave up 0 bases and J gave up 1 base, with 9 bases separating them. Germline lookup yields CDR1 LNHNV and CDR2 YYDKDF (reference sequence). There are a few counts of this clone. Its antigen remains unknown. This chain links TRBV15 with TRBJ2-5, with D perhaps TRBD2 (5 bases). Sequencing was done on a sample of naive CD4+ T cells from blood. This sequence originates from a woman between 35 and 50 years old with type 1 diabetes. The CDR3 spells CATSRDEGLQETQYF. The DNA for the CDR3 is TGTGCCACCAGCAGAGATGAGGGTCTCCAAGAGACCCAGTACTTC.